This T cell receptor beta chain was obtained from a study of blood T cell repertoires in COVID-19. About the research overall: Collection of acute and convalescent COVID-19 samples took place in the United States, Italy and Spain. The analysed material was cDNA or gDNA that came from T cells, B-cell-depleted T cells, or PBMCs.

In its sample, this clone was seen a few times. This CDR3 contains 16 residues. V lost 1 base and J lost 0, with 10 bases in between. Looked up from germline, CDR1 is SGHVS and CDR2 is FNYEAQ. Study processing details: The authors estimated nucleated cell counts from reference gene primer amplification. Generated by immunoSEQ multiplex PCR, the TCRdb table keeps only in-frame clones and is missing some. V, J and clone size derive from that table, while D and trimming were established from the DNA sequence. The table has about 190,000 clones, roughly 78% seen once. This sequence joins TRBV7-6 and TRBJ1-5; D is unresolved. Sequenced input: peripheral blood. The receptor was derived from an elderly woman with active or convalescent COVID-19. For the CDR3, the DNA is TGTGCCAGCAGCTTAGATGGGCAGTATAGCAATCAGCCCCAGCATTTT. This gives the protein CASSLDGQYSNQPQHF.